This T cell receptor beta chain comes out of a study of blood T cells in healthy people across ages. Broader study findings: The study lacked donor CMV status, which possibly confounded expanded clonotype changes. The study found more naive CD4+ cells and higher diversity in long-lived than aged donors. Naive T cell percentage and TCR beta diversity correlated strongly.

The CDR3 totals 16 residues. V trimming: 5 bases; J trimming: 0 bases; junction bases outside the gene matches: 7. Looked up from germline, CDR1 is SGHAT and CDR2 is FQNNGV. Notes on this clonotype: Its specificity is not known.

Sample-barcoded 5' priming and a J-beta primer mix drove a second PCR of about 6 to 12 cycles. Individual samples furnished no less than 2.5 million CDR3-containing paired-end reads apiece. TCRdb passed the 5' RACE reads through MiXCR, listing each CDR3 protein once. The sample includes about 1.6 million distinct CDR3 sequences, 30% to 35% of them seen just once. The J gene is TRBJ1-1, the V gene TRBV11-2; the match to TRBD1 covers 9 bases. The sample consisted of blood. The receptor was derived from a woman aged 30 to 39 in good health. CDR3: CASSQGTGPMNTEAFF. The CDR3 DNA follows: TGTGCCAGCAGCCAAGGGACAGGGCCTATGAACACTGAAGCTTTCTTT. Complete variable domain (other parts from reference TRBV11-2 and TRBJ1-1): EAGVAQSPRYKIIEKRQSVAFWCNPISGHATLYWYQQILGQGPKLLIQFQNNGVVDDSQLPKDRFSAERLKGVDSTLKIQPAKLEDSAVYLCASSQGTGPMNTEAFFGQGTRLTVV.